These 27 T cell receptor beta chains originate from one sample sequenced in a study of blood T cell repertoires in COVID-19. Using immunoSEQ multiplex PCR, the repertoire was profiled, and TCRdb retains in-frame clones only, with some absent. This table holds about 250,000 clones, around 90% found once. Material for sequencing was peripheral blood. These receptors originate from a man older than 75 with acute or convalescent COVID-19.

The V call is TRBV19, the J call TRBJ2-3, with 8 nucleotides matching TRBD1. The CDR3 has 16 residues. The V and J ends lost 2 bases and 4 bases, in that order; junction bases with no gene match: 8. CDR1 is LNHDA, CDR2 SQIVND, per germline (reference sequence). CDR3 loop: CASSIKAGGFSDTQYF. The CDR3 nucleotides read TGTGCCAGTAGTATAAAGGCAGGGGGCTTTTCAGATACGCAGTATTTT. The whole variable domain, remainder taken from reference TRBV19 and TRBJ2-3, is DGGITQSPKYLFRKEGQNVTLSCEQNLNHDAMYWYRQDPGQGLRLIYYSQIVNDFQKGDIAEGYSVSREKKESFPLTVTSAQKNPTAFYLCASSIKAGGFSDTQYFGPGTRLTVL.

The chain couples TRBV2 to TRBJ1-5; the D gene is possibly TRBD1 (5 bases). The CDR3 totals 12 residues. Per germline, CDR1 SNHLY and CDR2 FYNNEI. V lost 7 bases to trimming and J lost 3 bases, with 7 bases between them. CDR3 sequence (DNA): TGTGCCAGCAAAGGGGACAATCAGCCCCAGCATTTT. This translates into CASKGDNQPQHF.

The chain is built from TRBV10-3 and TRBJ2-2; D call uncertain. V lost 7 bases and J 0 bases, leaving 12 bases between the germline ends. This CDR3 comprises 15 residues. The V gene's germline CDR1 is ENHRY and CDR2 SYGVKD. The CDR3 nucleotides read TGTGCCATCACCTCAGGTATCCCGAACACCGGGGAGCTGTTTTTT. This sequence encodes CAITSGIPNTGELFF.

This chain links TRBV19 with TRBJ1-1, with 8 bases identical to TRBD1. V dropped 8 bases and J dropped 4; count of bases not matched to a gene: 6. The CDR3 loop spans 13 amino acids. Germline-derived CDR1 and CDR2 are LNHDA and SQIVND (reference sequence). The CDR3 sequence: CASSQGAGTEAFF. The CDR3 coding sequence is TGTGCCAGTTCCCAGGGGGCGGGCACTGAAGCTTTCTTT.

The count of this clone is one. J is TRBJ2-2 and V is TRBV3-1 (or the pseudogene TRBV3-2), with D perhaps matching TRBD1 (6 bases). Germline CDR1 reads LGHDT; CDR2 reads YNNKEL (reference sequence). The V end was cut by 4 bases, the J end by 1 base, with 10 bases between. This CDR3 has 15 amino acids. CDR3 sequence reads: CASSLGTQNTGELFF. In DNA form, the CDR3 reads TGTGCCAGCAGCCTAGGGACACAGAACACCGGGGAGCTGTTTTTT.

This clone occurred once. The CDR3 here is CASRRQGNTEAFF. The CDR3 coding sequence is TGTGCCAGTAGGCGACAGGGGAACACTGAAGCTTTCTTT. V and J are TRBV19 and TRBJ1-1; 7 bases map to TRBD1. Germline loops: CDR1 LNHDA, CDR2 SQIVND (reference sequence). Germline trimming cut 6 bases from V and 1 base from J; bases unmatched to any gene: 2. The CDR3 extends over 13 amino acids.

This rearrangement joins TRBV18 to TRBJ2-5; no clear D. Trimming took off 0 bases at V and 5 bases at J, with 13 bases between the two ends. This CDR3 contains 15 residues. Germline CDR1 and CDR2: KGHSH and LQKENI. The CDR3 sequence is CASSPPAGSSETQYF. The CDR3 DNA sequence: TGTGCCAGCTCACCACCAGCAGGTAGTTCTGAGACCCAGTACTTC.

The CDR3 protein is CASSQDRTRSNEKLFF. The CDR3 DNA reads TGTGCCAGCAGCCAAGATCGGACTCGGAGTAATGAAAAACTGTTTTTT. V is TRBV3-1 (or the pseudogene TRBV3-2) and J is TRBJ1-4; D is uncertain. There are 16 residues in the CDR3. Germline V gene data show CDR1 as LGHDT and CDR2 as YNNKEL (reference sequence). The V gene lost 0 bases and the J gene lost 4 bases, with 12 bases spanning the gap.

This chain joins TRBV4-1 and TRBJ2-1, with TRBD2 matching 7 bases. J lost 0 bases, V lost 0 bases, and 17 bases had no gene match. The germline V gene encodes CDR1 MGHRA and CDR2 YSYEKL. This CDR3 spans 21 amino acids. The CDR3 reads CASSQEGLNGRVAGSYNEQFF. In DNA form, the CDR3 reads TGCGCCAGCAGCCAAGAAGGATTAAACGGTAGGGTAGCGGGCTCCTACAATGAGCAGTTCTTC.

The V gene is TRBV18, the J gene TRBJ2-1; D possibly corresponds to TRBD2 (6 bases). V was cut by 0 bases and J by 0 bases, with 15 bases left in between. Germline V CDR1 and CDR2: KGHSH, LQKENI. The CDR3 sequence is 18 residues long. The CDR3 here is CASSPPRAAGNSYNEQFF. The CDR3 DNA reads TGTGCCAGCTCACCACCCCGGGCCGCGGGAAACTCCTACAATGAGCAGTTCTTC.

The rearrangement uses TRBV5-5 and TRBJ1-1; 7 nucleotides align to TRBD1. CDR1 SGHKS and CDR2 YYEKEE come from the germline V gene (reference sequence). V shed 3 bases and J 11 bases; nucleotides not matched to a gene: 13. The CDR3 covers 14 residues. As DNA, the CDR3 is TGTGCCAGCAGCTGGTCGTCCCAGGGGGAAGGGGCTTTCTTT. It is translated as CASSWSSQGEGAFF.

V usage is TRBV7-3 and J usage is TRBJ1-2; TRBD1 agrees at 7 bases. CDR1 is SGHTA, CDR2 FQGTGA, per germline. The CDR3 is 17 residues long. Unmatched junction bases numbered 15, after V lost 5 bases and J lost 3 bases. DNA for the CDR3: TGTGCCAGCAGCGTCTGGGGTTACAGGGGAGTGGACTATGGCTACACCTTC. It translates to CASSVWGYRGVDYGYTF.

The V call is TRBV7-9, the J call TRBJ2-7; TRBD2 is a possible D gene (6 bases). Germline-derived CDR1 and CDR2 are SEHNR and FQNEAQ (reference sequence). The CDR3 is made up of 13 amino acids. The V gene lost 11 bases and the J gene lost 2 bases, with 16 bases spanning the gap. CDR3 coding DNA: TGTGCCGTACTTCTTGGAGGGGCCTACGAGCAGTACTTC. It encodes CAVLLGGAYEQYF.

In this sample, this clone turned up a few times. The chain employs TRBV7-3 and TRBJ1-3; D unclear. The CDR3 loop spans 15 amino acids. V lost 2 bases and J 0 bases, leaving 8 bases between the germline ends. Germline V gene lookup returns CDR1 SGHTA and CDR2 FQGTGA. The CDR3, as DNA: TGTGCCAGCAGCTTAGGCCCGAACTCTGGAAACACCATATATTTT. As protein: CASSLGPNSGNTIYF.

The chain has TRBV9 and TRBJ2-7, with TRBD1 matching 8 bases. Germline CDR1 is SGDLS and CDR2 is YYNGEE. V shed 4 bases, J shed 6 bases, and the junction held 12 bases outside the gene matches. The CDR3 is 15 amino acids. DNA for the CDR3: TGTGCCAGCAGCCCCCGGCAGGGGGCAATTGTCGAGCAGTACTTC. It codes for CASSPRQGAIVEQYF.

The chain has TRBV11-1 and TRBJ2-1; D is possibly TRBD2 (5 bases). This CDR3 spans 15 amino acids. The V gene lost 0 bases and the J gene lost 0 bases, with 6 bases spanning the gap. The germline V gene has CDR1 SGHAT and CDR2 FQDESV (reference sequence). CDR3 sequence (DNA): TGTGCCAGCAGCTTAGCGGCGGGCTCCTACAATGAGCAGTTCTTC. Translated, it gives CASSLAAGSYNEQFF.

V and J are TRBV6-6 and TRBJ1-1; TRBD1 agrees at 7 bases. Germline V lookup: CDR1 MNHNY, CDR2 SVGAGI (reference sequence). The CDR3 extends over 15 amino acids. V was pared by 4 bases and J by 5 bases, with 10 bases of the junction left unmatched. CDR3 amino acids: CASSLPGQLRTEAFF. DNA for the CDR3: TGTGCCAGCAGTTTACCGGGACAGCTGAGGACTGAAGCTTTCTTT.

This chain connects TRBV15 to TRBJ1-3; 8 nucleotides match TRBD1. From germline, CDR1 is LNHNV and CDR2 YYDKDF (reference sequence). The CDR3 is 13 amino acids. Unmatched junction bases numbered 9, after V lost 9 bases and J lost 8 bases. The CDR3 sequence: CATRQGSWDTIYF. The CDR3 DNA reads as TGTGCCACAAGACAGGGGTCCTGGGACACCATATATTTT.

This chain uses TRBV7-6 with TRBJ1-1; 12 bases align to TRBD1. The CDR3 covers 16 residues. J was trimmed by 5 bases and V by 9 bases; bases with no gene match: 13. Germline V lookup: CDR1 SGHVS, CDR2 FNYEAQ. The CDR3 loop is CARPGRGTGGRTEAFF. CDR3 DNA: TGTGCCAGGCCCGGAAGAGGGACAGGGGGCCGTACTGAAGCTTTCTTT.

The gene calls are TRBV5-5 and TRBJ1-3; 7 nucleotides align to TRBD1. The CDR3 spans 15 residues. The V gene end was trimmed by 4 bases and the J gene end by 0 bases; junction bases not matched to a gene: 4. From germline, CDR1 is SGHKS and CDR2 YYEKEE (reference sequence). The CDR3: CASSPGQHSGNTIYF. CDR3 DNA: TGTGCCAGCAGCCCGGGACAGCACTCTGGAAACACCATATATTTT.

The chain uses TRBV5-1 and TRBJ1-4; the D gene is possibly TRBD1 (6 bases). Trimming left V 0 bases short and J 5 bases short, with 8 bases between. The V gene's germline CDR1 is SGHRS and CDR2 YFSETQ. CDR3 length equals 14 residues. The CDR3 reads CASSLGTENEKLFF. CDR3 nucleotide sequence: TGCGCCAGCAGCTTGGGGACAGAGAATGAAAAACTGTTTTTT. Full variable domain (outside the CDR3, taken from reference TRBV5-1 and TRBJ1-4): KAGVTQTPRYLIKTRGQQVTLSCSPISGHRSVSWYQQTPGQGLQFLFEYFSETQRNKGNFPGRFSGRQFSNSRSEMNVSTLELGDSALYLCASSLGTENEKLFFGSGTQLSVL.

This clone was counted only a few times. The CDR3 DNA reads as TGTGCCAGCAGCTTTTCAGGGGGCCTCAATTCACCCCTCCACTTT. It is translated as CASSFSGGLNSPLHF. The rearrangement joins TRBV7-9 to TRBJ1-6, with 8 bases lining up with TRBD1. With V trimmed by 3 bases and J by 7 bases, 5 bases remained unmatched. Germline CDR1 SEHNR, CDR2 FQNEAQ (reference sequence). This CDR3 spans 15 amino acids.

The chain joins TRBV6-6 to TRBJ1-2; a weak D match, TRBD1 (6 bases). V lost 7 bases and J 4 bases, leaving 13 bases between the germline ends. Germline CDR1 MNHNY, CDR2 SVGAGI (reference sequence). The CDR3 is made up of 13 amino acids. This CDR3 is CASIRDTRYGYTF. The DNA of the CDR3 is TGTGCCAGCATCCGGGACACTCGCTATGGCTACACCTTC.

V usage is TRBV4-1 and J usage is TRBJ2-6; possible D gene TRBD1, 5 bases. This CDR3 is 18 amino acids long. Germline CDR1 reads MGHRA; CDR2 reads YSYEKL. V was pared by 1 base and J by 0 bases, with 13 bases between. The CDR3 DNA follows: TGCGCCAGCAGCCAAGCCTGGACAAGCAACTCTGGGGCCAACGTCCTGACTTTC. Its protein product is CASSQAWTSNSGANVLTF.

The CDR3 is CASQQGTGNTIYF. For the CDR3, the DNA is TGCGCCAGCCAACAGGGTACTGGAAACACCATATATTTT. V and J are TRBV5-1 and TRBJ1-3, with D perhaps matching TRBD1 (6 bases). Trimming took 7 bases from V and 2 from J, leaving 10 bases between them. The CDR3 runs to 13 residues. The V gene's germline CDR1 is SGHRS and CDR2 YFSETQ.

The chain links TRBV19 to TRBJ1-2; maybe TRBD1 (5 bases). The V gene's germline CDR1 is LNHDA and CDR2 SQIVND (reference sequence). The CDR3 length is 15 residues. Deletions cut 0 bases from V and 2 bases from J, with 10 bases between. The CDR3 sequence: CASSIERTRNYGYTF. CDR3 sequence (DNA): TGTGCCAGTAGTATAGAACGGACACGCAACTATGGCTACACCTTC.

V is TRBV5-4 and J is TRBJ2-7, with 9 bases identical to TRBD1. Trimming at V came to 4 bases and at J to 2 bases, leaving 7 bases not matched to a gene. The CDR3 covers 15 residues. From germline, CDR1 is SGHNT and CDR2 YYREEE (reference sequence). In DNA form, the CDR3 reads TGTGCCAGCAGCCTAGGGACAGGGAATGCCTACGAGCAGTACTTC. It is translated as CASSLGTGNAYEQYF. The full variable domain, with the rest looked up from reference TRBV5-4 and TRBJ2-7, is ETGVTQSPTHLIKTRGQQVTLRCSSQSGHNTVSWYQQALGQGPQFIFQYYREEENGRGNFPPRFSGLQFPNYSSELNVNALELDDSALYLCASSLGTGNAYEQYFGPGTRLTVT.